This entry concerns a single T cell receptor (beta chain). CDR3 length: 15 residues. Germline CDR1 is ENHRY and CDR2 is SYGVKD. The trim removed 7 bases at V and 6 bases at J, leaving 8 bases unmatched. As to time point: pre-sensitization, week 0. Treatment indicated: therapeutic diphenylcyclopropenone sensitization with weekly scalp DPC. Extraction of total RNA was performed on unfractionated whole blood. Original analysis: A per-sample median of about 94,000 TCRs was observed, with counts ranging from about 20,000 to 750,000. From the RACE reads, TCRdb called clonotypes with MiXCR, one entry per CDR3 protein. TCRdb assigned the V and J calls; the authors' analysis was not used. The data contain 150,000 to 200,000 distinct CDR3 sequences, almost 30% of them seen just once; the ten biggest clones take up less than 3%. The data are from a study of human T cells and chemical hapten exposure.

The receptor comes from a woman aged 25 to 39 with alopecia areata. Some clones in this sample may be carry-over from other donors' samples. The starting material was whole blood, obtained in connection with sensitization to the hapten diphenylcyclopropenone (DPC). V gene TRBV10-3 combines with J gene TRBJ2-2, with TRBD1 matching over 10 bases. The CDR3 region is CAITDDRGQAGELFF. CDR3 sequence (DNA): TGTGCCATCACCGACGACAGGGGGCAGGCCGGGGAGCTGTTTTTT.